This T cell receptor (beta chain) came from a study of blood T cell repertoires in COVID-19. At the level of the study: The United States, Italy and Spain supplied acute and convalescent COVID-19 samples.

The assay was immunoSEQ multiplex PCR, and TCRdb's table has in-frame clones only and misses some. The sample lists about 260,000 clones, around 84% occurring once. Enrollment of patients from Seattle took place during active infection, with longitudinal follow-up. Germline V lookup: CDR1 LNHDA, CDR2 SQIVND (reference sequence). V was shortened by 10 bases and J by 3 bases, with 15 bases between the two germline ends. The CDR3 has 13 residues. Sequencing was done on a sample of peripheral blood. The clonotype was recovered from an older woman with COVID-19, enrolled during active disease. The chain has TRBV19 and TRBJ1-2; D gene ambiguous. In nucleotides, the CDR3 is TGTGCCACAAAGACACGGGGTCACTATGGCTACACCTTC. This encodes CATKTRGHYGYTF.